A selection of T cell receptor beta chains follows, all from one sample in a study of T cell clusters in autoimmune cytopenias. TCRdb reprocessed the multiplex PCR reads and reports one entry per CDR3 protein, with no DNA. Here the sample table reports approximately 550 distinct CDR3 sequences. Sequencing was carried out using peripheral blood. These receptors were collected from a human donor with an autoimmune cytopenia or autoimmune hepatitis (not recorded which). Each CDR3 is given with its conserved first and last residue. Each record gives: clone size, V gene, J gene, CDR3 protein. The size field is filled for only some rows; it gives once, few, many or a size class.

NA	TRBV4-1	TRBJ1-2	CASSPGQGDYGYTF
NA	TRBV19	TRBJ2-7	CASSISSGEHEQYF
medium-sized	TRBV6-5	TRBJ1-2	CASSYSRTGGGYGYTF
medium-sized	TRBV30	TRBJ1-2	CAWSVGRDRGGYGYTF
medium-sized	TRBV29-1	TRBJ2-3	CSVEEGRGTQYF
NA	TRBV20-1	TRBJ2-7	CSAYRAGESPEQYF
medium-sized	TRBV6-1	TRBJ2-5	CASSESQGQETQYF
NA	TRBV6-5	TRBJ1-6	CASSYSDSAGDPSPLHF
NA	TRBV4-3	TRBJ1-2	CASSQAGGTPRWGYGYTF
NA	TRBV11-2	TRBJ2-3	CASSQEGTSGGATDTQYF
medium-sized	TRBV19	TRBJ1-4	CASKGLPEKLFF
NA	TRBV19	TRBJ1-2	CASSIENRRGGSGYTF
medium-sized	TRBV5-4	TRBJ2-7	CASSLGGTGGYEQYF
medium-sized	TRBV5-1	TRBJ2-1	CASSLDFSTSGGNEQFF
medium-sized	TRBV19	TRBJ2-3	CASSQPSGSWADTQYF
NA	TRBV7-2	TRBJ2-5	CASSTLAGARRETQYF
NA	TRBV30	TRBJ1-1	CAWAGTGVGEAFF
NA	TRBV19	TRBJ2-5	CASRAALQETQYF
medium-sized	TRBV29-1	TRBJ2-7	CSVEETGVYEQYF
NA	TRBV7-2	TRBJ2-3	CASSFMGRDTQYF
NA	TRBV5-6	TRBJ1-2	CASSSDQPSGYTF
NA	TRBV27	TRBJ1-4	CATRSQGGNEKLFF
NA	TRBV6-5	TRBJ2-7	CASSYPGGSSYEQYF
NA	TRBV10-3	TRBJ1-2	CAISEYGDGYTF
NA	TRBV19	TRBJ2-2	CATTEWGYTGELFF
NA	TRBV5-6	TRBJ1-5	CASSLGNQPQHF
NA	TRBV20-1	TRBJ2-2	CSAILGLAGLTGELFF
medium-sized	TRBV6-2/TRBV6-3	TRBJ2-7	CASSYPANEQYF
medium-sized	TRBV6-5	TRBJ2-1	CASSRFLVGEQFF
medium-sized	TRBV6-6	TRBJ2-1	CASSGTSGRANEQFF
hyperexpanded	TRBV30	TRBJ2-7	CAWSQTLYEQYF
NA	TRBV11-1	TRBJ2-5	CASSFGTGRETQYF
large	TRBV7-6	TRBJ2-1	CASRPPGQAWDEQFF
NA	TRBV27	TRBJ1-3	CASSLRSAGNTIYF
medium-sized	TRBV19	TRBJ2-7	CASSIALGAEQYF
medium-sized	TRBV11-3	TRBJ2-3	CASSAAGGNYDTQYF
NA	TRBV6-5	TRBJ2-6	CASSPGQVWANVLTF
NA	TRBV6-4	TRBJ2-3	CASSESSTDTQYF
NA	TRBV5-6	TRBJ1-4	CASSLTPRDLNEKLFF
NA	TRBV11-2	TRBJ2-2	CASSSLGVGELFF
hyperexpanded	TRBV5-5	TRBJ2-5	CASSSRDRGQETQYF
medium-sized	TRBV6-5	TRBJ2-7	CASRAGYSYEQYF
medium-sized	TRBV12-3/TRBV12-4	TRBJ1-2	CASSFALNYGYTF
medium-sized	TRBV7-2	TRBJ1-2	CASSLGQVLGYTF
NA	TRBV19	TRBJ2-1	CASSIEGQLYNEQFF
hyperexpanded	TRBV6-5	TRBJ2-5	CASSDGTSGSMETQYF
NA	TRBV19	TRBJ2-7	CASSIVRGDYEQYF
NA	TRBV6-2/TRBV6-3	TRBJ2-3	CASRRDSTDTQYF
NA	TRBV27	TRBJ2-5	CASSTRASGSMETQYF
medium-sized	TRBV6-1	TRBJ2-7	CATVRTDHEQYF
NA	TRBV7-7	TRBJ2-2	CASSLVLGGELFF
NA	TRBV7-9	TRBJ2-1	CASSARTSGSINEQFF
NA	TRBV6-5	TRBJ2-7	CASSYPTTVNEQYF